A selection of T cell receptor beta chains follows, all from one sample in a study of blood T cell repertoires in COVID-19. Sequenced by immunoSEQ multiplex PCR; TCRdb stores in-frame clones only, minus some. The top ten clones hold 9.7% of a sample with about 200,000 clones, 80% to 90% of them seen once. Sequencing was carried out using peripheral blood. The receptor set was obtained from a man aged 50-59 years with active or convalescent COVID-19. Each CDR3 is given with its conserved first and last residue. The order of the fields is J gene, clone size, D gene, V gene, CDR3 protein, CDR3 DNA. D genes are given only for firm matches. Clone size is given for some rows only: seen once, a few or many times, or a class if the clone is expanded.

>TRBJ1-4|-|-|TRBV19
CASSERVTREKLFF
TGTGCCAGTAGTGAGCGGGTGACTCGGGAAAAACTGTTTTTT
>TRBJ1-1|once|TRBD1|TRBV5-4
CASSTPGQGNTEAFF
TGTGCCAGCAGCACCCCGGGACAGGGGAACACTGAAGCTTTCTTT
>TRBJ2-5|-|TRBD2|TRBV6-2/TRBV6-3
CASSHTVSGGETQYF
TGTGCCAGCAGTCACACCGTTAGCGGGGGGGAGACCCAGTACTTC
>TRBJ2-1|-|-|TRBV7-2
CASSLVPSSYNEQFF
TGTGCCAGCAGCTTAGTTCCGAGCTCCTACAATGAGCAGTTCTTC
>TRBJ2-2|-|-|TRBV12-3/TRBV12-4
CASSKQHRELFF
TGTGCCAGCAGTAAACAGCACCGGGAGCTGTTTTTT
>TRBJ2-7|-|TRBD2|TRBV5-1
CASSLAAGLAGVNEQYF
TGCGCCAGCAGCTTGGCCGCCGGACTAGCGGGAGTTAACGAGCAGTACTTC
>TRBJ2-1|-|-|TRBV29-1
CSAKRQATEQFF
TGCAGCGCCAAAAGACAGGCTACTGAGCAGTTCTTC
>TRBJ1-1|-|-|TRBV6-2/TRBV6-3
CASSGSVNTEAFF
TGTGCCAGCAGCGGTTCGGTGAACACTGAAGCTTTCTTT
>TRBJ2-7|-|TRBD1|TRBV10-3
CAISGETGTGSYEQYF
TGTGCCATCAGTGGGGAGACCGGGACAGGATCCTACGAGCAGTACTTC
>TRBJ1-1|-|-|TRBV21-1
CASSLGGDTEAFF
TGTGCCAGCAGTTTGGGCGGGGACACTGAAGCTTTCTTT
>TRBJ2-5|few|-|TRBV5-1
CASSLAPAGKETQYF
TGCGCCAGCAGCTTGGCCCCGGCAGGGAAGGAGACCCAGTACTTC
>TRBJ2-5|-|TRBD2|TRBV11-3
CASSAGLAGGETQYF
TGTGCCAGCAGCGCGGGACTAGCGGGAGGCGAGACCCAGTACTTC
>TRBJ1-2|-|-|TRBV19
CASSTQGYYGYTF
TGTGCCAGTAGTACACAGGGTTACTATGGCTACACCTTC
>TRBJ1-1|once|-|TRBV28
CASSLSQGMVYVNTEAFF
TGTGCCAGCAGTTTATCCCAGGGTATGGTATACGTGAACACTGAAGCTTTCTTT
>TRBJ2-1|-|TRBD2|TRBV7-8
CASRLGSLAGEVYNEQFF
TGTGCCAGCAGACTCGGTAGCCTAGCGGGAGAAGTGTACAATGAGCAGTTCTTC
>TRBJ1-5|few|TRBD1|TRBV28
CASSSPGQGSSRQPQHF
TGTGCCAGCAGTTCTCCGGGACAGGGGAGTTCCCGACAGCCCCAGCATTTT
>TRBJ1-3|-|-|TRBV19
CASSEQLISGNTIYF
TGTGCCAGTAGTGAACAGCTGATCTCTGGAAACACCATATATTTT
>TRBJ1-1|-|-|TRBV7-8
CASSPRVKNTEAFF
TGTGCCAGCAGCCCCCGGGTAAAGAACACTGAAGCTTTCTTT
>TRBJ2-6|once|TRBD2|TRBV10-1
CASSESKGLAGGKSGANVLTF
TGCGCCAGCAGTGAGTCGAAGGGACTAGCGGGGGGGAAATCTGGGGCCAACGTCCTGACTTTC
>TRBJ2-7|-|TRBD2|TRBV5-1
CASSPGGRAYEQYF
TGCGCCAGCAGCCCGGGGGGTAGGGCCTACGAGCAGTACTTC
>TRBJ2-1|-|-|TRBV27
CASSPLGLSSYNEQFF
TGTGCCAGCAGTCCTCTTGGGCTTAGCTCCTACAATGAGCAGTTCTTC
>TRBJ1-4|-|TRBD1|TRBV7-8
CASSRDRGGEKLFF
TGTGCCAGCAGCCGGGACAGGGGTGGCGAAAAACTGTTTTTT
>TRBJ2-5|-|-|TRBV4-2
CASSLHVPFQETQYF
TGTGCCAGCAGCCTACACGTACCCTTTCAAGAGACCCAGTACTTC
>TRBJ1-6|-|TRBD1|TRBV28
CASSAGGSSYNSPLHF
TGTGCCAGCAGTGCAGGGGGAAGCTCCTATAATTCACCCCTCCACTTT
>TRBJ2-1|few|TRBD1|TRBV5-6
CASSPTRGQGYNEQFF
TGTGCCAGCAGCCCGACCCGGGGACAGGGATACAATGAGCAGTTCTTC
>TRBJ2-2|-|TRBD1|TRBV18
CASSPPWSGGDTGELFF
TGTGCCAGCTCACCACCGTGGTCAGGGGGTGACACCGGGGAGCTGTTTTTT
>TRBJ2-5|-|-|TRBV5-1
CASSIQSGETQYF
TGCGCCAGCAGCATACAATCGGGGGAGACCCAGTACTTC
>TRBJ2-1|-|TRBD1|TRBV5-1
CASSRGQGTNEQFF
TGCGCCAGCAGCCGGGGACAGGGTACCAATGAGCAGTTCTTC
>TRBJ2-1|-|-|TRBV25-1
CASSDLSVYNEQFF
TGTGCCAGCAGTGATTTGTCAGTGTACAATGAGCAGTTCTTC
>TRBJ1-6|-|-|TRBV27
CASSFSDRSNSPLHF
TGTGCCAGCAGTTTCTCGGACAGAAGTAATTCACCCCTCCACTTT
>TRBJ2-1|-|TRBD2|TRBV4-3
CASSQRLAVSSYNEQFF
TGCGCCAGCAGCCAGAGACTAGCGGTTAGCTCCTACAATGAGCAGTTCTTC
>TRBJ2-1|-|TRBD1|TRBV7-4
CANPGTGVYNEQFF
TGTGCCAACCCGGGGACAGGGGTTTACAATGAGCAGTTCTTC
>TRBJ2-1|-|TRBD1|TRBV28
CASFKGQLVPSGEQFF
TGTGCCAGCTTCAAGGGACAGTTAGTTCCCAGTGGGGAGCAGTTCTTC
>TRBJ1-1|-|TRBD1|TRBV20-1
CSARRDRILF
TGCAGTGCTAGGCGGGACAGGATTCTCTTT
>TRBJ2-1|-|-|TRBV5-6
CASSLGAVQSLKRSNEQFF
TGTGCCAGCAGCTTGGGAGCGGTCCAGTCCCTCAAACGGTCCAATGAGCAGTTCTTC
>TRBJ1-6|-|-|TRBV6-5
CASRTGSVISPLHF
TGTGCCAGCAGAACAGGGTCGGTAATCTCACCCCTCCACTTT
>TRBJ1-2|-|-|TRBV7-9
CASSFKTLVSYGYTF
TGTGCCAGCAGCTTTAAGACACTGGTCTCCTATGGCTACACCTTC